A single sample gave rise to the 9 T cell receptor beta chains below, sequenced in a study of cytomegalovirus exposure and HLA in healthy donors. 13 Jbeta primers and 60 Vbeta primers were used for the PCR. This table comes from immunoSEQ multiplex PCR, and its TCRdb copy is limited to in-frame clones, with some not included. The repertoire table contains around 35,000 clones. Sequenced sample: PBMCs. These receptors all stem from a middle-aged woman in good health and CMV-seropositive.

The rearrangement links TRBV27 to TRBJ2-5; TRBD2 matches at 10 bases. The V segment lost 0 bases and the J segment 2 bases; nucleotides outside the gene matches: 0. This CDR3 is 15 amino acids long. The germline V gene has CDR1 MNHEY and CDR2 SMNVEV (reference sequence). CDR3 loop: CASSLSTSGQETQYF. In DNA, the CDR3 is TGTGCCAGCAGTTTATCGACTAGCGGGCAAGAGACCCAGTACTTC.

The CDR3 DNA reads TGCGCCAGCAGTCAGGCAGGGGGCGTGATCTCTGAAGCTTTCTTT. It is translated as CASSQAGGVISEAFF. The V gene is TRBV5-1, the J gene TRBJ1-1; TRBD1 matches at 8 bases. The CDR3 runs 15 residues. The V segment lost 5 bases and the J segment 6 bases; nucleotides outside the gene matches: 12. The germline V gene encodes CDR1 SGHRS and CDR2 YFSETQ.

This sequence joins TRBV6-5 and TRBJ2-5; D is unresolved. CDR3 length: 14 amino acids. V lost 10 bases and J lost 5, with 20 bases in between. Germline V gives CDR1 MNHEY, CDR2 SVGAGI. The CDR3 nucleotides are TGTGCCATCTCCCAGGCAGGTGTCCCCGAGACCCAGTACTTC. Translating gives CAISQAGVPETQYF.

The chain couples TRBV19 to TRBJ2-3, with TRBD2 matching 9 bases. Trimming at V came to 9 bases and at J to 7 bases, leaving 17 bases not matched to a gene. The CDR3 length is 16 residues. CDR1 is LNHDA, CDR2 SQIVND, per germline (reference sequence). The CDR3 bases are TGTGCCAGGAACTGTCCGGGACTAGCTGATAGAAATACGCAGTATTTT. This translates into CARNCPGLADRNTQYF.

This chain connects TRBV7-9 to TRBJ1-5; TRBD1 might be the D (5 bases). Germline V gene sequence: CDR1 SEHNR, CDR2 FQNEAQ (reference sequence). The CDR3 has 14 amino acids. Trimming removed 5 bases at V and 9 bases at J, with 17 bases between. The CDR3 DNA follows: TGTGCCAGCAGCCCGTCGGACACGGACCGGCCCCAGCATTTT. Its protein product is CASSPSDTDRPQHF. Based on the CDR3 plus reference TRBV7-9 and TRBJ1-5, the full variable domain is DTGVSQNPRHKITKRGQNVTFRCDPISEHNRLYWYRQTLGQGPEFLTYFQNEAQLEKSRLLSDRFSAERPKGSFSTLEIQRTEQGDSAMYLCASSPSDTDRPQHFGDGTRLSIL.

This chain's CDR3 is CASSSIAGGRETQYF. Here the CDR3 DNA reads TGTGCCAGCAGCTCCATAGCGGGGGGGCGGGAGACCCAGTACTTC. This sequence joins TRBV7-6 and TRBJ2-5; TRBD2 agrees at 11 bases. Germline CDR1 reads SGHVS; CDR2 reads FNYEAQ. The CDR3 is made up of 15 amino acids. Germline trimming cut 4 bases from V and 5 bases from J; bases unmatched to any gene: 6.

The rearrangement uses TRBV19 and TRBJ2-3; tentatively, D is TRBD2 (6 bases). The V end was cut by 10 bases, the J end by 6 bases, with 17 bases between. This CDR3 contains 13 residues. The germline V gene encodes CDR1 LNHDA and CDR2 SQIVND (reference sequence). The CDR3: CATASGHPDTQYF. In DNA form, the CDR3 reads TGTGCCACCGCGAGCGGGCATCCGGATACGCAGTATTTT.

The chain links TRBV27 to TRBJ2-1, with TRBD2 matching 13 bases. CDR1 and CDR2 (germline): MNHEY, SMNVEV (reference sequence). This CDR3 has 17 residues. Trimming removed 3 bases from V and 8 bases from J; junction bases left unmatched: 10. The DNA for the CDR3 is TGTGCCAGCAGTTTGGGTGCCTGGACTAGCGGGAGTGATGAGCAGTTCTTC. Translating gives CASSLGAWTSGSDEQFF.

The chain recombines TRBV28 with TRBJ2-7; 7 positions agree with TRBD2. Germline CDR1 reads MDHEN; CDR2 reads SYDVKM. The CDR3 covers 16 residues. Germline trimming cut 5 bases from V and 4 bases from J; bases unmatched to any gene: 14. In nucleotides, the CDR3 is TGTGCCAGCAGTGGGGGGGGAGGACCGACCACTTACGAGCAGTACTTC. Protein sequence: CASSGGGGPTTYEQYF.